This is a list of T cell receptor beta chains from one sample in a study of regulatory T cells in long-lasting Graves disease. TCRdb independently ran MiXCR on the multiplex PCR reads; one entry per CDR3 protein. Here the sample spans fewer than 500,000 distinct CDR3 sequences, roughly 15% being singletons. Separately, the same data were catalogued under a study of T cells in Graves' hyperthyroidism and ophthalmopathy.

The input for sequencing was peripheral blood mononuclear cells (PBMCs), taken at new diagnosis, from a patient treated with antithyroid drugs. The receptor source for this set is a man aged 40-50 years with Graves disease. The CDR3 runs from the conserved cysteine through the conserved F or W. The D gene is left open where the match is weak. The size of a clone is reported for some rows only, either as once, few or many, or as a class for expanded clones.

clone size,J gene,D gene,CDR3 length,V gene,CDR3 protein,CDR3 DNA
many,TRBJ2-4,-,12,TRBV7-8,CASSPLPDIRYF,TGTGCCAGCAGCCCCCTTCCGGACATTCGGTACTTC
many,TRBJ2-3,-,14,TRBV5-1,CASSFRLSTDTQYF,TGCGCCAGCAGCTTCAGACTGAGCACAGATACGCAGTATTTT
many,TRBJ2-7,-,13,TRBV6-5,CASSYSGAYEQYF,TGTGCCAGCAGTTACTCGGGAGCCTACGAGCAGTACTTC
few,TRBJ1-6,-,14,TRBV6-1,CASRPLTDNSPLHF,TGTGCCAGCAGACCATTGACAGATAATTCACCCCTCCACTTT
many,TRBJ2-3,TRBD2,16,TRBV27,CASSTTSGSRTDTQYF,TGTGCCAGTAGCACCACTAGCGGGAGCCGCACAGATACGCAGTATTTT
many,TRBJ1-1,-,13,TRBV30,CAWKAGVGTEAFF,TGTGCCTGGAAGGCAGGGGTGGGCACTGAAGCTTTCTTT
-,TRBJ2-1,TRBD2,15,TRBV5-1,CASSLFREDYNEQFF,TGCGCCAGCTCCCTTTTTCGGGAGGACTACAATGAGCAGTTCTTC
many,TRBJ2-7,TRBD2,15,TRBV6-1,CASGERTRGFDEQYF,TGTGCCAGCGGGGAACGGACTAGGGGTTTCGACGAGCAGTACTTC
-,TRBJ2-7,-,11,TRBV20-1,CSATRGVEQYF,TGCAGTGCCACCCGTGGAGTCGAGCAGTACTTC
few,TRBJ1-2,TRBD1,14,TRBV6-5,CASSYSDRAGGHTF,TGTGCCAGCAGTTACTCGGACAGGGCGGGCGGCCACACCTTC
few,TRBJ2-2,-,17,TRBV5-1,CASSPLPSVSSTGELFF,TGCGCCAGCAGCCCACTCCCCTCTGTTAGTAGCACCGGGGAGCTGTTTTTT
-,TRBJ2-3,TRBD2,18,TRBV20-1,CSAPFPLGSGSFSDTQYF,TGCAGTGCTCCCTTTCCCCTGGGTAGCGGGAGTTTCTCAGATACGCAGTATTTT
-,TRBJ2-1,TRBD1,14,TRBV5-1,CASSLDRGGNEQFF,TGCGCCAGCAGCTTGGACAGGGGCGGCAATGAGCAGTTCTTC
few,TRBJ2-7,TRBD2,15,TRBV27,CASSPWASGYYEQYF,TGTGCCAGTAGCCCATGGGCTAGCGGATACTACGAGCAGTACTTC
many,TRBJ2-5,-,14,TRBV7-2,CASSGREVGETQYF,TGTGCCAGCAGCGGCAGGGAAGTTGGAGAGACCCAGTACTTC
-,TRBJ2-5,-,14,TRBV2,CASGQDRFQETQYF,TGTGCCAGCGGGCAGGACCGGTTCCAAGAGACCCAGTACTTC
-,TRBJ1-1,-,11,TRBV29-1,CSVDTNTEAFF,TGCAGCGTTGACACGAACACTGAAGCTTTCTTT
-,TRBJ2-1,TRBD2,15,TRBV5-1,CASSLSGALHNEQFF,TGCGCCAGCAGCTTGAGCGGGGCCCTTCACAATGAGCAGTTCTTC
many,TRBJ1-5,-,14,TRBV2,CASSASTVGQPQHF,TGTGCCAGCAGTGCGAGTACGGTTGGTCAGCCCCAGCATTTT
few,TRBJ1-6,-,14,TRBV12-3/TRBV12-4,CATLDWGRNSPLHF,TGTGCCACTCTTGATTGGGGTAGGAATTCACCCCTCCACTTT
-,TRBJ2-2,-,16,TRBV5-1,CASSSGGRERTGELFF,TGCGCCAGCAGCTCGGGGGGCCGGGAGCGCACCGGGGAGCTGTTTTTT
many,TRBJ2-5,-,13,TRBV30,CAWTGGRSETQYF,TGTGCCTGGACCGGGGGGCGCTCAGAGACCCAGTACTTC
-,TRBJ2-1,-,15,TRBV9,CASSVGGLKYNEQFF,TGTGCCAGCAGCGTAGGCGGACTCAAATACAATGAGCAGTTCTTC
few,TRBJ2-5,TRBD2,15,TRBV4-2,CASSQGTSGGPTQYF,TGTGCCAGCAGCCAAGGGACTAGCGGAGGGCCTACCCAGTACTTC
many,TRBJ1-5,-,12,TRBV28,CASSWGGQPQHF,TGTGCCAGCAGTTGGGGGGGCCAGCCCCAGCATTTT
few,TRBJ1-1,-,14,TRBV28,CASSLSRAPDEAFF,TGTGCCAGCAGTTTATCCAGGGCCCCAGATGAAGCTTTCTTT
many,TRBJ1-1,-,12,TRBV12-3/TRBV12-4,CASSIRGTEAFF,TGTGCCAGCAGTATTAGGGGCACTGAAGCTTTCTTT
many,TRBJ2-7,TRBD2,15,TRBV2,CASSEGAGGAYEQYF,TGTGCCAGCAGTGAAGGAGCGGGGGGAGCCTACGAGCAGTACTTC
many,TRBJ1-5,-,15,TRBV2,CASKVQGNSNQPQHF,TGTGCCAGCAAAGTGCAGGGGAATAGCAATCAGCCCCAGCATTTT
many,TRBJ1-5,-,12,TRBV6-1,CASSPWGQPQHF,TGTGCCAGCAGTCCCTGGGGCCAGCCCCAGCATTTT
many,TRBJ1-1,-,16,TRBV28,CASSQTQQGFSTEAFF,TGTGCCAGCAGTCAGACGCAACAGGGTTTTAGCACTGAAGCTTTCTTT
many,TRBJ2-1,-,15,TRBV7-9,CASSPGAGSYNEQFF,TGTGCCAGCAGCCCAGGGGCGGGCTCCTACAATGAGCAGTTCTTC
few,TRBJ1-2,-,13,TRBV2,CASKRGRNYGYTF,TGTGCCAGCAAACGGGGCAGAAACTATGGCTACACCTTC
few,TRBJ1-2,-,13,TRBV14,CASSQNTAYGYTF,TGTGCCAGCAGCCAAAATACAGCCTATGGCTACACCTTC
few,TRBJ2-7,TRBD1,15,TRBV6-1,CASSDRDRGFYEQYF,TGTGCCAGCAGTGATCGAGACAGGGGTTTTTACGAGCAGTACTTC
few,TRBJ2-7,-,17,TRBV6-1,CASSKHGGTHESYEQYF,TGTGCCAGCAGCAAACACGGAGGGACCCATGAGTCCTACGAGCAGTACTTC
many,TRBJ1-1,-,12,TRBV30,CAWENGPHEAFF,TGTGCCTGGGAGAACGGACCGCATGAAGCTTTCTTT
many,TRBJ2-7,TRBD2,16,TRBV9,CASSPTPRTSGSEQYF,TGTGCCAGCAGTCCCACCCCCCGGACTAGCGGATCAGAGCAGTACTTC
many,TRBJ2-3,-,13,TRBV28,CASSKNSADTQYF,TGTGCCAGCAGTAAGAATTCGGCAGATACGCAGTATTTT
-,TRBJ1-2,-,13,TRBV28,CASSLTGGRGYTF,TGTGCCAGCAGTTTAACCGGGGGCAGGGGCTACACCTTC
many,TRBJ1-5,-,15,TRBV28,CASSPPGRNNQPQHF,TGTGCCAGCAGTCCACCCGGGCGGAACAATCAGCCCCAGCATTTT
many,TRBJ2-3,-,16,TRBV24-1,CATSDSSAPSTNTQYF,TGTGCCACCAGTGATTCTAGCGCTCCTAGCACAAATACGCAGTATTTT
-,TRBJ2-7,TRBD2,14,TRBV12-5,CASGSQLAGDEQYF,TGTGCTAGTGGTTCCCAACTAGCGGGAGACGAGCAGTACTTC
-,TRBJ2-5,-,13,TRBV5-6,CASSPLEEETQYF,TGTGCCAGCAGCCCGCTAGAGGAAGAGACCCAGTACTTC
many,TRBJ2-1,-,15,TRBV14,CASSQGGKGYNEQFF,TGTGCCAGCAGCCAAGGGGGCAAGGGGTACAATGAGCAGTTCTTC
many,TRBJ2-7,-,14,TRBV2,CASSERRYLYEQYF,TGTGCCAGCAGTGAACGCAGGTACCTCTACGAGCAGTACTTC